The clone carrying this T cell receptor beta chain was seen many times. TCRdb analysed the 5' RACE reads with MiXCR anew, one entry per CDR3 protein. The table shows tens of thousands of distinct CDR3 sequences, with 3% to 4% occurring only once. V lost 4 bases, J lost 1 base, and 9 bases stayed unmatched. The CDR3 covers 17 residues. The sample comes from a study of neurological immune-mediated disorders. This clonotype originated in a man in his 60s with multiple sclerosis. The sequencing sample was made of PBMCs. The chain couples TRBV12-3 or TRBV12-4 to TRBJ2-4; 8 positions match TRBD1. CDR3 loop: CASSSRQGRSAKNIQYF. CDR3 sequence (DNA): TGTGCCAGCAGTTCCAGACAGGGGAGGTCGGCCAAAAACATTCAGTACTTC.